The TCR beta chain under discussion was sequenced for a study of T cell clonotyping in hematopoietic cell transplantation. Libraries were prepared by immunoSEQ multiplex PCR; TCRdb keeps only in-frame clonotypes and omits some of them. The profile covers approximately 11,000 clones, with about 92% appearing a single time and about 12% taken by the ten largest. Time point noted: recipient sample about 28 days before transplant, after cytoreduction. Between the trimmed V and J ends, which lost 4 bases and 6 bases, there was a span of 2 bases. The CDR3 is 10 amino acids. Germline V gene lookup returns CDR1 MGHDK and CDR2 SYGVNS.

The clonotype was recovered from a woman aged 40 to 50 with acute myeloid leukemia. Some clones in this sample may be carry-over from other donors' samples. The specimen was peripheral blood mononuclear cells, collected before stem cell transplant. V and J are TRBV25-1 and TRBJ2-3; D unresolved. In DNA, the CDR3 is TGTGCCAGCAGTGCTGATACGCAGTATTTT. Protein product: CASSADTQYF.